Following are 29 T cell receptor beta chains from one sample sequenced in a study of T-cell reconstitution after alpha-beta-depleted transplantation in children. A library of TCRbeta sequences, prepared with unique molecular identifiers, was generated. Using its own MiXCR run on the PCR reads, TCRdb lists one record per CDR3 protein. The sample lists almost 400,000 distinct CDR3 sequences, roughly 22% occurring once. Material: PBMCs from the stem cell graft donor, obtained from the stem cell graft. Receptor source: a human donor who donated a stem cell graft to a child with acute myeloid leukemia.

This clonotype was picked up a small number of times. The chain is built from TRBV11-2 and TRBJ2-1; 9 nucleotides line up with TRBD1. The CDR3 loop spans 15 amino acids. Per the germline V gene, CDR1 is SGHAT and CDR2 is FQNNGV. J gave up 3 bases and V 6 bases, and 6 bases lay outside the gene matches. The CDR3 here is CASSSGQGYYNEQFF. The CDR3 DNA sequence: TGTGCCAGCAGTTCGGGACAGGGCTACTACAATGAGCAGTTCTTC.

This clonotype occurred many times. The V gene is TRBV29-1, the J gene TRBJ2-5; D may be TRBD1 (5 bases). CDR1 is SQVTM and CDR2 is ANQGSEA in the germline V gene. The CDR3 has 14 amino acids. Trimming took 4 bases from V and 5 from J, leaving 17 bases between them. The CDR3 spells CSVAPTVFQETQYF. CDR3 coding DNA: TGCAGCGTTGCCCCGACAGTATTCCAGGAGACCCAGTACTTC.

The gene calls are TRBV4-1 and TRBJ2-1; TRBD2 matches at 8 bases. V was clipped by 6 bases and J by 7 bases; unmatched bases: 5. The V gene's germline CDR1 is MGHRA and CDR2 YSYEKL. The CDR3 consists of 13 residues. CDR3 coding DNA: TGCGCCAGCAGACTAGCGGAGGGGAATGAGCAGTTCTTC. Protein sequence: CASRLAEGNEQFF.

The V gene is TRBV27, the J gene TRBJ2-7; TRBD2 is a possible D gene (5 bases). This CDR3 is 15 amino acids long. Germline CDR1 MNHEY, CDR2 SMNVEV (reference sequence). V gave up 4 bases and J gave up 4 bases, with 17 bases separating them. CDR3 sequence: CASSSGMSGDYEQYF. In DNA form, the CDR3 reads TGTGCCAGCAGTTCTGGGATGAGCGGAGATTACGAGCAGTACTTC.

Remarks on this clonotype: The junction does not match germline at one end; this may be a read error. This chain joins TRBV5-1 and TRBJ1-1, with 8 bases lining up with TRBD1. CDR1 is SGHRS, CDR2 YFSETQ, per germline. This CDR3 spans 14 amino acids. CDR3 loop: CAISLGTGNTEAFF. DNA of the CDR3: TGCGCCATCAGCTTGGGGACAGGGAACACTGAAGCTTTCTTT.

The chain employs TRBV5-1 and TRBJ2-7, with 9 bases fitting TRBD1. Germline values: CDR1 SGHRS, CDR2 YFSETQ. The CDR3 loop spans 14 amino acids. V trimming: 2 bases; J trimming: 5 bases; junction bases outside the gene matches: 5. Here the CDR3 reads CASSLTGGLDEQYF. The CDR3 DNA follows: TGCGCCAGCAGCTTAACAGGGGGCCTCGACGAGCAGTACTTC.

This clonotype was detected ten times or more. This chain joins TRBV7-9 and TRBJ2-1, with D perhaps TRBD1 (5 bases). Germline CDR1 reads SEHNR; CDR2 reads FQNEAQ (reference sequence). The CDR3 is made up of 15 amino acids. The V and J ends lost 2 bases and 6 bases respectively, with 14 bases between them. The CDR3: CASSLKDSRGNEQFF. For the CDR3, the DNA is TGTGCCAGCAGCTTAAAAGACAGTAGGGGCAATGAGCAGTTCTTC.

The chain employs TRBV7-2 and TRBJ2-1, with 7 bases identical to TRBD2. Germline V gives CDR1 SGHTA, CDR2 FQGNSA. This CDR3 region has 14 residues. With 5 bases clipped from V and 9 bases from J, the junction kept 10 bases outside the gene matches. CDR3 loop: CASSLLTSIGEQFF. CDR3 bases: TGTGCCAGCAGCCTCCTGACTAGCATCGGTGAGCAGTTCTTC.

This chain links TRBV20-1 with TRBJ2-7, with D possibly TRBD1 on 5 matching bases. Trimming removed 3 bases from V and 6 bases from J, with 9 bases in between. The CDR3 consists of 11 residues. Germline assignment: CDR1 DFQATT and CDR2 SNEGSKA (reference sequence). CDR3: CSASPRAEQYF. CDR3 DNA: TGCAGTGCTAGTCCCAGGGCCGAGCAGTACTTC.

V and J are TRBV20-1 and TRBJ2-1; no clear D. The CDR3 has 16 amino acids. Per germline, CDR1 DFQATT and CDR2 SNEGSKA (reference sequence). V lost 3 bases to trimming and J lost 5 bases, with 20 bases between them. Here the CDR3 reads CSASGVDWETNNEQFF. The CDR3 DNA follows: TGCAGTGCTAGTGGGGTCGATTGGGAAACGAACAATGAGCAGTTCTTC.

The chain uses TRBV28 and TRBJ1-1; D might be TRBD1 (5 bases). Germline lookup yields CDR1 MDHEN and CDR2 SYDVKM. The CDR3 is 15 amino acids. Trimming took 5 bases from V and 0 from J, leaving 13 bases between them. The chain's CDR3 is CASSPPQGMNTEAFF. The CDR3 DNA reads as TGTGCCAGCAGTCCCCCCCAGGGTATGAACACTGAAGCTTTCTTT.

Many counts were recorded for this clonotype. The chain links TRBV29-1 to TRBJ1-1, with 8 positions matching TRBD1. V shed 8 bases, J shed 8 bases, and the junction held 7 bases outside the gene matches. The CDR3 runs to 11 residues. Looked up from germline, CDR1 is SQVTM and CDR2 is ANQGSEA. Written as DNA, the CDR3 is TGCAGCACCATAAGGGACAGGGAAGCTTTCTTT. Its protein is CSTIRDREAFF. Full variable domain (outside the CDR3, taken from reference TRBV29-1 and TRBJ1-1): SAVISQKPSRDICQRGTSLTIQCQVDSQVTMMFWYRQQPGQSLTLIATANQGSEATYESGFVIDKFPISRPNLTFSTLTVSNMSPEDSSIYLCSTIRDREAFFGQGTRLTVV.

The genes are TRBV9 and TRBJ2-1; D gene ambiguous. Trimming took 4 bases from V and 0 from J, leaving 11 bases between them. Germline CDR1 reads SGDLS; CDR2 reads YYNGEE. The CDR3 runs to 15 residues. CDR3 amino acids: CASSPEAGSYNEQFF. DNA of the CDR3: TGTGCCAGCAGCCCGGAAGCTGGCTCCTACAATGAGCAGTTCTTC.

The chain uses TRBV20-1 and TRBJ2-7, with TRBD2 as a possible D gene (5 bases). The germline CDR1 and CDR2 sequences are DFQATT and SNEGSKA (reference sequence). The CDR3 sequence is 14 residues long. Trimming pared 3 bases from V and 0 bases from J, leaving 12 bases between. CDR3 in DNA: TGCAGTGCTAGGAGCGGAGAAAGCTCCTACGAGCAGTACTTC. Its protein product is CSARSGESSYEQYF.

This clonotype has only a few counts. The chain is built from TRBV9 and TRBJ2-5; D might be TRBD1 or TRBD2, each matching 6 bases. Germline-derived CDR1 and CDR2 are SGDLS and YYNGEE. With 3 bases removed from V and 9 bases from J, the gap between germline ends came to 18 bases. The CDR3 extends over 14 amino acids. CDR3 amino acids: CASSGGADGTPQYF. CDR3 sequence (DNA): TGTGCCAGCAGCGGGGGGGCCGACGGGACGCCCCAGTACTTC.

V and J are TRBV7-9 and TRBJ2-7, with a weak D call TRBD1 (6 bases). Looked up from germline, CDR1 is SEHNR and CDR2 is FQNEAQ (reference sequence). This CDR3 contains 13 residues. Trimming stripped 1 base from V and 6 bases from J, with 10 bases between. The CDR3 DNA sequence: TGTGCCAGCAGCTTAGACAGGGCTCGCGAGCAGTACTTC. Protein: CASSLDRAREQYF.

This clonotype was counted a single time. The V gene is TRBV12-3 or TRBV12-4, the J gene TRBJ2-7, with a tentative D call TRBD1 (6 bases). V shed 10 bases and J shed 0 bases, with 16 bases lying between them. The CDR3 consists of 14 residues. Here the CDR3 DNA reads TGTGCCATCGGATGGGCAGGGGTCTCCTACGAGCAGTACTTC. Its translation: CAIGWAGVSYEQYF.

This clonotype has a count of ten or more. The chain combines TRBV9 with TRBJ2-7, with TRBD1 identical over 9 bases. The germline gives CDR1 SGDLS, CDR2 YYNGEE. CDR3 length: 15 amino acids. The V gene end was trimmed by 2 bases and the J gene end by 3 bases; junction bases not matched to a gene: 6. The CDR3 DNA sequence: TGTGCCAGCAGCGTGGGACCGGGACAGGGCTACGAGCAGTACTTC. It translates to CASSVGPGQGYEQYF.

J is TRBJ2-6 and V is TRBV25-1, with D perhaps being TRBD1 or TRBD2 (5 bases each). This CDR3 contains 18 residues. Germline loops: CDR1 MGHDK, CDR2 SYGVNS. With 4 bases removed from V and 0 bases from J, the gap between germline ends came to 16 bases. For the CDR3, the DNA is TGTGCCAGCAGTGGCGCCGGGACGGACCACTCTGGGGCCAACGTCCTGACTTTC. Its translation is CASSGAGTDHSGANVLTF.

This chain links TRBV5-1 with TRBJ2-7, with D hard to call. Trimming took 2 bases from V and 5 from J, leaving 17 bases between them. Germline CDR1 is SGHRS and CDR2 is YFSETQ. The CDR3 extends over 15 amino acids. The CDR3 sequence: CASSLLWGSYHEQYF. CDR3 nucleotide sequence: TGCGCCAGCAGCTTACTCTGGGGATCCTATCACGAGCAGTACTTC.

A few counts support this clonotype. CDR3 region: CASSLVGLWNEQFF. Here the CDR3 DNA reads TGTGCCAGCAGCCTGGTGGGTTTGTGGAATGAGCAGTTCTTC. V is TRBV6-1 and J is TRBJ2-1; D unresolved. Germline V CDR1 and CDR2: MNHNS, SASEGT. The CDR3 is 14 amino acids. V was cut by 6 bases and J by 7 bases, with 16 bases left in between.

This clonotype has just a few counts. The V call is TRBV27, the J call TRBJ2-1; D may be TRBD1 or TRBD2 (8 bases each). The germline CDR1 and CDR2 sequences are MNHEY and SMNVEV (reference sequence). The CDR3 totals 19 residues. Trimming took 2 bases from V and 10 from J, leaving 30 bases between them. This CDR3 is CASSLGRGRVPGGPGEQFF. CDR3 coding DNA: TGTGCCAGCAGTTTAGGCAGGGGGCGCGTTCCGGGAGGGCCGGGCGAGCAGTTCTTC.

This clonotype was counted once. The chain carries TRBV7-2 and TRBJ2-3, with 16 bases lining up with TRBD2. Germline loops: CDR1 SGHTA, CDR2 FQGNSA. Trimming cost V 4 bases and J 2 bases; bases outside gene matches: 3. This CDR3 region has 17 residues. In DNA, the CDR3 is TGTGCCAGCAGCTCCGGGACTAGCGGGAGGGTCACAGATACGCAGTATTTT. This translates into CASSSGTSGRVTDTQYF.

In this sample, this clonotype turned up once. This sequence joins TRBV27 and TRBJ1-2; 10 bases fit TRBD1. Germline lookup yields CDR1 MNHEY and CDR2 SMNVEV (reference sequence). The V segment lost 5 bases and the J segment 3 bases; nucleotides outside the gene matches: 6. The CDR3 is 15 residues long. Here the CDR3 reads CASSPGTGAHYGYTF. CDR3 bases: TGTGCCAGCAGTCCCGGGACAGGGGCCCACTATGGCTACACCTTC.

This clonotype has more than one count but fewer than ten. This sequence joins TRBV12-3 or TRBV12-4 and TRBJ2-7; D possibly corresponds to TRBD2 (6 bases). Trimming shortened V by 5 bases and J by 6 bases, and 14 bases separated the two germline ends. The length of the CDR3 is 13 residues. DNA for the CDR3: TGTGCCAGCAGTCTGGACTACCTTGGCGAGCAGTACTTC. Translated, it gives CASSLDYLGEQYF.

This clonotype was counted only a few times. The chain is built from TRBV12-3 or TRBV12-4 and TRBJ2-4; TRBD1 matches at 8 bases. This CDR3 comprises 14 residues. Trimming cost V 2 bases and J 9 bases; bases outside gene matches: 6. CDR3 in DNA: TGTGCCAGCAGTTTACGGACAGGGTCGGGCATTCAGTACTTC. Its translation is CASSLRTGSGIQYF.

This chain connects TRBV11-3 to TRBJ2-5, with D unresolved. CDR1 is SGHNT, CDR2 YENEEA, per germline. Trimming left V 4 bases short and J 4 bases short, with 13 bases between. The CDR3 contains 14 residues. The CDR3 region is CASSSLGSGETQYF. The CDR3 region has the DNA TGTGCCAGCAGCTCGTTGGGCTCTGGAGAGACCCAGTACTTC.

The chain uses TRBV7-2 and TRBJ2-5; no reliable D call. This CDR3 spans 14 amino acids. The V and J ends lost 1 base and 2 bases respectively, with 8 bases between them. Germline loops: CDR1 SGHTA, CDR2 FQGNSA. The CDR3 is CASSLETWQETQYF. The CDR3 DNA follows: TGTGCCAGCAGCTTAGAGACGTGGCAAGAGACCCAGTACTTC.

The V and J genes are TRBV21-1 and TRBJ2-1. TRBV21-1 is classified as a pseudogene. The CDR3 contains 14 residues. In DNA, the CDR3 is TGTGCCAGCAGAGAAGGACCGATCTACAATGAGCAGTTCTTC. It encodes CASREGPIYNEQFF.